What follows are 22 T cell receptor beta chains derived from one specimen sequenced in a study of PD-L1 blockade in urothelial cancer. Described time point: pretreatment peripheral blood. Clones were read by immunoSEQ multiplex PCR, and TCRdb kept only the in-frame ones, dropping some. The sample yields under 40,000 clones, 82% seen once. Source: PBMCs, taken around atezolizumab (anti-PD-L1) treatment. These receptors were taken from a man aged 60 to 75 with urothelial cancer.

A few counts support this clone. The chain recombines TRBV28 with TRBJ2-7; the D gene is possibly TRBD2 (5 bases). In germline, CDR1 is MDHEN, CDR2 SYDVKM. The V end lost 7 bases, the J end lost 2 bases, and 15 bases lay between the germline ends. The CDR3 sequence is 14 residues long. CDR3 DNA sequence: TGTGCCAGCATTACTGGACTCCGCCCCTACGAGCAGTACTTC. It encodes CASITGLRPYEQYF.

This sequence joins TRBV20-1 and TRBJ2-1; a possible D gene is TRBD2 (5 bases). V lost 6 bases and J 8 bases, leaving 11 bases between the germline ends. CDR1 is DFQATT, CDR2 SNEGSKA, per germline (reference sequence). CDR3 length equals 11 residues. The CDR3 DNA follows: TGCAGTGCGAGAACCGGGGATGAGCAGTTCTTC. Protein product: CSARTGDEQFF.

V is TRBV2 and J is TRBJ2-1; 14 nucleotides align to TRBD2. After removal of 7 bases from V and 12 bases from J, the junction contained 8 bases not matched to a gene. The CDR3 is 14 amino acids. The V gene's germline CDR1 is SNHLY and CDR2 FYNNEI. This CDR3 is CASTRTSGGTGQFF. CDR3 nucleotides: TGTGCCAGCACCCGGACTAGCGGGGGGACAGGGCAGTTCTTC.

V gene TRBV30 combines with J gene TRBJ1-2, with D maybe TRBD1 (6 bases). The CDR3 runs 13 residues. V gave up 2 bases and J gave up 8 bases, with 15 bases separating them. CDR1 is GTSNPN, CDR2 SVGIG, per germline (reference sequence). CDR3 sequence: CAWSPWDTGGYTF. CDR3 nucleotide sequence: TGTGCCTGGAGTCCCTGGGACACGGGGGGCTACACCTTC.

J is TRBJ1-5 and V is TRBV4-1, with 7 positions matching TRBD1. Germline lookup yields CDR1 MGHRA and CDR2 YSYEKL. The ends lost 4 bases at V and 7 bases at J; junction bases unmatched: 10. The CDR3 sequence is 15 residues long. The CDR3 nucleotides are TGCGCCAGCAGCCTTTCAGACAGGGAAGGACAGCCCCAGCATTTT. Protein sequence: CASSLSDREGQPQHF.

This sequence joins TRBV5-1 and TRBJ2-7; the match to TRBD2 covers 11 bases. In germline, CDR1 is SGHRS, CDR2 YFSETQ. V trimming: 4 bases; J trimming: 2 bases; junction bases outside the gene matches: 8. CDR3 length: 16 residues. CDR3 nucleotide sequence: TGCGCCAGCAGCCTAGCCACTAGCGGGGGACCCTACGAGCAGTACTTC. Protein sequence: CASSLATSGGPYEQYF.

The CDR3 is CASSESPGGGHEKLFF. CDR3 DNA: TGTGCCAGCAGTGAAAGCCCAGGGGGCGGTCATGAAAAACTGTTTTTT. The chain carries TRBV28 and TRBJ1-4; TRBD1 aligns across 8 bases. CDR3 length: 16 amino acids. Germline assignment: CDR1 MDHEN and CDR2 SYDVKM. Unmatched junction bases numbered 11, after V lost 5 bases and J lost 6 bases.

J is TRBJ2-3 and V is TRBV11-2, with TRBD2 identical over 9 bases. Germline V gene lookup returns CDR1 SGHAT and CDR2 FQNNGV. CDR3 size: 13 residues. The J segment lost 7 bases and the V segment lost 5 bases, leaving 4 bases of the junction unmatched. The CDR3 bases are TGTGCCAGCAGCCCGAGCGGGGGGAATACGCAGTATTTT. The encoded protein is CASSPSGGNTQYF.

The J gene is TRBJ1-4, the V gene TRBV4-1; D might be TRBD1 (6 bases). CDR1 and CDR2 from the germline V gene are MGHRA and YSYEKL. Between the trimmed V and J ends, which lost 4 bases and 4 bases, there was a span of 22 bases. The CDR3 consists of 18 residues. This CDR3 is CASSPRYDRSGDNEKLFF. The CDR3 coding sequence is TGCGCCAGCAGCCCCCGATACGACAGGAGTGGGGATAATGAAAAACTGTTTTTT.

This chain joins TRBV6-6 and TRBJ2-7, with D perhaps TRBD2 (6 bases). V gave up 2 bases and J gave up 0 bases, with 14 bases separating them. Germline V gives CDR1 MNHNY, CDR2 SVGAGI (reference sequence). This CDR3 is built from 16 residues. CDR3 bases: TGTGCCAGCAGTTACGGCGGGGATCAGATCTCCTACGAGCAGTACTTC. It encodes CASSYGGDQISYEQYF.

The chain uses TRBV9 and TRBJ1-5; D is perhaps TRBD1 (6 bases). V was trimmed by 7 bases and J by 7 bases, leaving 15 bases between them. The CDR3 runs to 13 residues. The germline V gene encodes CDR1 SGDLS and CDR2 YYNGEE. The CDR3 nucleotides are TGTGCCAGCGGCGAAGATGGGGGCCAGCCCCAGCATTTT. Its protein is CASGEDGGQPQHF. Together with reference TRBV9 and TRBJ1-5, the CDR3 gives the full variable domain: DSGVTQTPKHLITATGQRVTLRCSPRSGDLSVYWYQQSLDQGLQFLIQYYNGEERAKGNILERFSAQQFPDLHSELNLSSLELGDSALYFCASGEDGGQPQHFGDGTRLSIL.

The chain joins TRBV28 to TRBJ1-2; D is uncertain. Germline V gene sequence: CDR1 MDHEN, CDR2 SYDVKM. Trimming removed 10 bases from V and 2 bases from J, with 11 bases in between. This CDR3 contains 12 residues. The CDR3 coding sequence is TGTGCCACCCAAAGAGGGAACTATGGCTACACCTTC. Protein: CATQRGNYGYTF.

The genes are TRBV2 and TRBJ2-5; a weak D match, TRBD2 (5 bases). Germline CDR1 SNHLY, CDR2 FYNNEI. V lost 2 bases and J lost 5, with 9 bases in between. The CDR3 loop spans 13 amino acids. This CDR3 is CASSELAIETQYF. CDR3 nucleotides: TGTGCCAGCAGTGAACTAGCCATCGAGACCCAGTACTTC.

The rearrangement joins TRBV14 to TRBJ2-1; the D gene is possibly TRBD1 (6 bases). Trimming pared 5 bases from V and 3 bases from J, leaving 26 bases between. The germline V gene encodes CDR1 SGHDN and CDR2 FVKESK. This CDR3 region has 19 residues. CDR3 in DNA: TGTGCCAGCAGCGCCACAGGGCGTGGAGACCCCACGGGCTACAATGAGCAGTTCTTC. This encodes CASSATGRGDPTGYNEQFF.

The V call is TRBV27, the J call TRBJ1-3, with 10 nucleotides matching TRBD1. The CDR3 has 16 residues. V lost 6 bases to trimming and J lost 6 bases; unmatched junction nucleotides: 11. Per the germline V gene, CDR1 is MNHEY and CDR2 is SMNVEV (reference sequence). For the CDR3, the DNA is TGTGCCAGCAGGTCTTTGGGACAGGGGTTCTCAAACACCATATATTTT. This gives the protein CASRSLGQGFSNTIYF.

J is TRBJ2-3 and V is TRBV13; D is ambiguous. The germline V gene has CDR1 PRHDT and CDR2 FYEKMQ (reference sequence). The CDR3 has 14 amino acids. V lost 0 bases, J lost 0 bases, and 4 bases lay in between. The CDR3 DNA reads TGTGCCAGCAGCTTAGGACTGAGCACAGATACGCAGTATTTT. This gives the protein CASSLGLSTDTQYF. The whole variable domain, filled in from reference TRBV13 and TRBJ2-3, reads AAGVIQSPRHLIKEKRETATLKCYPIPRHDTVYWYQQGPGQDPQFLISFYEKMQSDKGSIPDRFSAQQFSDYHSELNMSSLELGDSALYFCASSLGLSTDTQYFGPGTRLTVL.

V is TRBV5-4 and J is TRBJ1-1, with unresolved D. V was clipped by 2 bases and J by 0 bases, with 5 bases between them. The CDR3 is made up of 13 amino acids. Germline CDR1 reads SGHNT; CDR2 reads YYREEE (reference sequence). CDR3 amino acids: CASSFQVNTEAFF. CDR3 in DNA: TGTGCCAGCAGCTTCCAGGTGAACACTGAAGCTTTCTTT.

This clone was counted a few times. The CDR3 sequence is CASSFTAYNEQFF. Written as DNA, the CDR3 is TGTGCCAGCAGCTTCACGGCCTACAATGAGCAGTTCTTC. V and J are TRBV7-2 and TRBJ2-1, with no clear D. This CDR3 comprises 13 residues. Germline assignment: CDR1 SGHTA and CDR2 FQGNSA. Trimming cost V 3 bases and J 2 bases, with 5 bases left between them.

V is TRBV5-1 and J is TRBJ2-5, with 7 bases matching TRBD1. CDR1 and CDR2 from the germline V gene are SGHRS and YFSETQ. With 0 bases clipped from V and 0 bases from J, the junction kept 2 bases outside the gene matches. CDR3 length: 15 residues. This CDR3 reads CASSLGQGDQETQYF. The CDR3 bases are TGCGCCAGCAGCTTGGGACAGGGCGACCAAGAGACCCAGTACTTC.

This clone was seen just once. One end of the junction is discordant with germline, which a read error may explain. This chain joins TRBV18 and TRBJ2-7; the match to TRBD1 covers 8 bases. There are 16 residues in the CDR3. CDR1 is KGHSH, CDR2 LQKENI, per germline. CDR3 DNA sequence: TGTGCCAGCCCACCGTTTCCGCACAGGGGGTCCTACGAGCAGTACTTC. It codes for CASPPFPHRGSYEQYF.

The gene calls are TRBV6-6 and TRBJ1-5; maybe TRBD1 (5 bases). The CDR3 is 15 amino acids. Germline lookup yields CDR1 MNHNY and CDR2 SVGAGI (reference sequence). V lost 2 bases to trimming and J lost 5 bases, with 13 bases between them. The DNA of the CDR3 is TGTGCCAGCAGTTACCCGGAGCAGGGTGATCAGCCCCAGCATTTT. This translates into CASSYPEQGDQPQHF.

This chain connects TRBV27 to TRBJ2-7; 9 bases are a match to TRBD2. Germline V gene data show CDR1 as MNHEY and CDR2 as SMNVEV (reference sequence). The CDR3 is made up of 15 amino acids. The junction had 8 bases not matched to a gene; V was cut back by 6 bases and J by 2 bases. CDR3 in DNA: TGTGCCAGCAGACCCCGTCTAGCGGGGACCTACGAGCAGTACTTC. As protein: CASRPRLAGTYEQYF.